This T cell receptor beta chain comes out of a study of identical twins. Turning to this clonotype: As yet, its antigen is unknown.

The study, taken as a whole, reports: Those out-of-frame alpha sequences shared by twins showed an excess of low generation probability.

This CDR3 comprises 15 residues. V lost 6 bases to trimming and J lost 1 base, with 16 bases between them. The germline CDR1 and CDR2 sequences are DFQATT and SNEGSKA (reference sequence). Using its own MiXCR run on the 5' RACE reads, TCRdb lists one record per CDR3 protein. The sample lists some 1,600,000 distinct CDR3 sequences; about 32% were seen once. The chain couples TRBV20-1 to TRBJ1-5; possibly TRBD1 for D (6 bases). The source is a newborn girl in good health. Sequencing was performed on cord blood. The CDR3 spells CSARAGGQSNQPQHF. Here the CDR3 DNA reads TGCAGTGCCAGGGCCGGGGGCCAGAGCAATCAGCCCCAGCATTTT.